Below are 27 T cell receptor beta chains sequenced from a single sample in a study of patients and donors after allogeneic stem cell transplantation. Using its own MiXCR run on the RT-PCR reads, TCRdb lists one record per CDR3 protein. The table lists more than 850,000 distinct CDR3 sequences, about a sixth of them singletons. The sequenced sample consisted of blood, either unsorted or a sorted T cell fraction (not recorded which). The receptors come from a human donor who was either an allogeneic HSCT recipient or a stem cell or donor lymphocyte infusion donor (not recorded which). It is not recorded whose cells these are; they may come from a transplant donor.

V gene TRBV24-1 combines with J gene TRBJ2-5; 11 bases match TRBD2. V shed 3 bases and J 3 bases; nucleotides not matched to a gene: 5. The CDR3 is 16 amino acids. Germline V gene lookup returns CDR1 KGHDR and CDR2 SFDVKD. The CDR3 loop is CATSDRGLAVKETQYF. CDR3 DNA: TGTGCCACCAGTGATCGGGGACTAGCGGTGAAAGAGACCCAGTACTTC.

The chain recombines TRBV6-2 or TRBV6-3 with TRBJ1-5, with a tentative D call TRBD1 (5 bases). The germline CDR1 and CDR2 sequences are MNHEY and SVGEGT. The ends were cut back, 6 bases at V and 5 bases at J, with 8 bases in the middle. The CDR3 contains 12 residues. The CDR3, as DNA: TGTGCCAGCAGCGACAGTTATCAGCCCCAGCATTTT. As protein: CASSDSYQPQHF.

V gene TRBV9 combines with J gene TRBJ1-3; TRBD1 aligns across 9 bases. Germline V gives CDR1 SGDLS, CDR2 YYNGEE. V was pared by 2 bases and J by 0 bases, with 6 bases of the junction left unmatched. CDR3 length: 17 amino acids. The CDR3 DNA reads TGTGCCAGCAGCGTGGGTACAGGGGGCCTCTCTGGAAACACCATATATTTT. Translation: CASSVGTGGLSGNTIYF.

The J gene is TRBJ1-1, the V gene TRBV10-3; D ambiguous. The germline V gene has CDR1 ENHRY and CDR2 SYGVKD. The V end lost 3 bases, the J end lost 4 bases, and 9 bases lay between the germline ends. The CDR3 spans 13 residues. CDR3 in amino acids: CAISDDIPTEAFF. The CDR3 DNA reads TGTGCCATCAGTGATGACATTCCCACTGAAGCTTTCTTT.

This clonotype was found many times. The chain combines TRBV12-3 or TRBV12-4 with TRBJ2-2; D perhaps matches TRBD1 (5 bases). The CDR3 is made up of 16 amino acids. V gave up 5 bases and J gave up 5 bases, with 18 bases separating them. The CDR3 coding sequence is TGTGCCAGCAGTCCTATTTCAGGGTTAGGAACCGGGGAGCTGTTTTTT. Its translation: CASSPISGLGTGELFF.

This clonotype was observed a handful of times. CDR3 in amino acids: CASSPGGPTHTDTQYF. In DNA, the CDR3 is TGCGCCAGCAGCCCGGGGGGCCCCACACACACGGATACGCAGTATTTT. V usage is TRBV5-1 and J usage is TRBJ2-3, with D perhaps TRBD2 (7 bases). Trimming shortened V by 4 bases and J by 6 bases, and 21 bases separated the two germline ends. Per germline, CDR1 SGHRS and CDR2 YFSETQ. There are 16 residues in the CDR3. The full variable domain, with the rest looked up from reference TRBV5-1 and TRBJ2-3, is KAGVTQTPRYLIKTRGQQVTLSCSPISGHRSVSWYQQTPGQGLQFLFEYFSETQRNKGNFPGRFSGRQFSNSRSEMNVSTLELGDSALYLCASSPGGPTHTDTQYFGPGTRLTVL.

The chain recombines TRBV30 with TRBJ1-2; D remains ambiguous. V was pared by 4 bases and J by 4 bases, with 13 bases between. This CDR3 comprises 13 residues. Looked up from germline, CDR1 is GTSNPN and CDR2 is SVGIG (reference sequence). In nucleotides, the CDR3 is TGTGCCTGGATGACGTTGGCCCCCTATGGCTACACCTTC. Translating it yields CAWMTLAPYGYTF.

The chain uses TRBV18 and TRBJ1-1; D is perhaps TRBD1 (6 bases). Trimming left V 5 bases short and J 4 bases short, with 14 bases between. Per the germline V gene, CDR1 is KGHSH and CDR2 is LQKENI. CDR3 length: 14 amino acids. The CDR3 nucleotides are TGTGCCAGCTCATCCCCCCCCAGGGGCACTGAAGCTTTCTTT. Protein product: CASSSPPRGTEAFF.

V gene TRBV11-3 combines with J gene TRBJ2-1, with D possibly TRBD2 on 6 matching bases. In germline, CDR1 is SGHNT, CDR2 YENEEA. The CDR3 has 15 residues. The V end lost 4 bases, the J end lost 5 bases, and 15 bases lay between the germline ends. The CDR3 sequence is CASSSKGGPDNEQFF. For the CDR3, the DNA is TGTGCCAGCAGCTCAAAAGGAGGGCCTGACAATGAGCAGTTCTTC.

V is TRBV6-5 and J is TRBJ2-3; D unclear. The CDR3 loop spans 17 amino acids. V lost 2 bases, J lost 4 bases, and 19 bases lay in between. The germline V gene has CDR1 MNHEY and CDR2 SVGAGI. The CDR3 DNA sequence: TGTGCCAGCAGTTACAACAGTCAGACCAACCGCGCAGATACGCAGTATTTT. Its translation: CASSYNSQTNRADTQYF.

The rearrangement uses TRBV7-2 and TRBJ2-1; TRBD2 matches at 8 bases. CDR1 is SGHTA, CDR2 FQGNSA, per germline. The CDR3 sequence is 17 residues long. Trimming removed 4 bases from V and 0 bases from J; junction bases left unmatched: 8. The CDR3 loop reads CASSSLLAASSYNEQFF. CDR3 sequence (DNA): TGTGCCAGCAGCTCGCTACTAGCGGCTAGCTCCTACAATGAGCAGTTCTTC.

This clonotype occurred a few times. V and J are TRBV6-2 or TRBV6-3 and TRBJ1-2, with D unclear. This CDR3 has 14 residues. Germline V gene sequence: CDR1 MNHEY, CDR2 SVGEGT. V lost 0 bases and J lost 6, with 11 bases in between. CDR3 sequence: CASSYSAGPHGYTF. CDR3 DNA: TGTGCCAGCAGTTACTCTGCGGGTCCCCATGGCTACACCTTC.

This clonotype has a handful of counts. CDR3 protein: CASSVAEELEQYF. The CDR3 nucleotides are TGTGCCAGCAGCGTAGCCGAAGAGCTCGAGCAGTACTTC. The chain carries TRBV9 and TRBJ2-7; D gene ambiguous. Trimming removed 0 bases from V and 6 bases from J, with 10 bases in between. CDR3 length: 13 amino acids. Per the germline V gene, CDR1 is SGDLS and CDR2 is YYNGEE.

The chain employs TRBV27 and TRBJ2-7; a weak D match, TRBD1 (5 bases). Germline V gene sequence: CDR1 MNHEY, CDR2 SMNVEV (reference sequence). There are 15 residues in the CDR3. Trimming pared 4 bases from V and 0 bases from J, leaving 13 bases between. In DNA form, the CDR3 reads TGTGCCAGCAGTTCCCGCAGGGATTCCTCCTACGAGCAGTACTTC. It is translated as CASSSRRDSSYEQYF.

This clonotype has only a few counts. The gene calls are TRBV10-3 and TRBJ2-1, with 10 bases aligning to TRBD1. CDR1 and CDR2 (germline): ENHRY, SYGVKD. The CDR3 totals 15 residues. V dropped 6 bases and J dropped 2; count of bases not matched to a gene: 4. CDR3 in amino acids: CAIRSGTGAYNEQFF. The CDR3 nucleotides are TGTGCCATCAGATCCGGGACAGGGGCCTACAATGAGCAGTTCTTC.

The J gene is TRBJ2-5, the V gene TRBV9; 12 bases align to TRBD2. The CDR3 length is 16 residues. Germline CDR1 SGDLS, CDR2 YYNGEE. V lost 3 bases to trimming and J lost 5 bases; unmatched junction nucleotides: 8. CDR3 nucleotides: TGTGCCAGCAGCGGACTAGCGGGAGCTGATATGGAGACCCAGTACTTC. As protein: CASSGLAGADMETQYF.

This clonotype occurred a few times. The rearrangement joins TRBV5-1 to TRBJ2-3; 15 positions agree with TRBD2. The CDR3 length is 18 residues. Germline CDR1 reads SGHRS; CDR2 reads YFSETQ. V shed 4 bases and J 1 base; nucleotides not matched to a gene: 7. This CDR3 is CASSRGLAGGRRTDTQYF. In DNA form, the CDR3 reads TGCGCCAGCAGCCGAGGACTAGCGGGAGGGAGGCGCACAGATACGCAGTATTTT. Using reference TRBV5-1 and TRBJ2-3 for the parts outside the CDR3, the full variable domain is KAGVTQTPRYLIKTRGQQVTLSCSPISGHRSVSWYQQTPGQGLQFLFEYFSETQRNKGNFPGRFSGRQFSNSRSEMNVSTLELGDSALYLCASSRGLAGGRRTDTQYFGPGTRLTVL.

This clonotype was found many times. The chain is built from TRBV12-3 or TRBV12-4 and TRBJ2-1, with D uncertain. Trimming removed 3 bases at V and 3 bases at J, with 9 bases between. CDR3 length: 14 amino acids. The CDR3 protein is CASSFRQVYNEQFF. The CDR3 DNA sequence: TGTGCCAGCAGTTTTCGGCAGGTCTACAATGAGCAGTTCTTC.

This clonotype showed up just a few times. The CDR3 nucleotides are TGTGCCAGCAGTCCCTCGGATAGGGCGACGATGGAGACCCAGTACTTC. Protein product: CASSPSDRATMETQYF. V is TRBV27 and J is TRBJ2-5; D is unclear. This CDR3 contains 16 residues. Trimming shortened V by 5 bases and J by 5 bases, and 21 bases separated the two germline ends. Germline assignment: CDR1 MNHEY and CDR2 SMNVEV (reference sequence).

The chain links TRBV7-7 to TRBJ1-3; D is undetermined. Germline assignment: CDR1 SSHAT and CDR2 FNYEAQ (reference sequence). The V end lost 1 base, the J end lost 2 bases, and 9 bases lay between the germline ends. This CDR3 is 15 amino acids long. CDR3 amino acids: CASSLGGGTGNTIYF. CDR3 bases: TGTGCCAGCAGCTTAGGAGGAGGCACTGGAAACACCATATATTTT.

This clonotype turned up a few times. The chain joins TRBV7-9 to TRBJ2-3, with D possibly matching TRBD1 (6 bases). The length of the CDR3 is 12 residues. Per germline, CDR1 SEHNR and CDR2 FQNEAQ (reference sequence). The germline V and J ends were trimmed by 5 bases and 11 bases, with 14 bases remaining between them. CDR3 bases: TGTGCCAGCAGCGTAGGACAGAAGTGGCAGTATTTT. Its translation: CASSVGQKWQYF.

This clonotype came up a few times. J is TRBJ1-2 and V is TRBV25-1; D not certain. V lost 4 bases to trimming and J lost 6 bases, with 15 bases between them. The germline V gene encodes CDR1 MGHDK and CDR2 SYGVNS. The CDR3 runs to 14 residues. The CDR3 DNA reads as TGTGCCAGCAGTGCCTCAGGACGGACCGATGGCTACACCTTC. Translating it yields CASSASGRTDGYTF.

The chain employs TRBV21-1 and TRBJ2-1; the table's D call of TRBD2 was not tested on the DNA. TRBV21-1 is a pseudogene segment. The CDR3 has 17 residues. The CDR3 loop reads CASSKEGERSSYNEQFF. Here the CDR3 DNA reads TGTGCCAGCAGCAAAGAGGGAGAACGGAGCTCCTACAATGAGCAGTTCTTC.

This chain connects TRBV20-1 to TRBJ1-6, with D perhaps TRBD1 (5 bases). From germline, CDR1 is DFQATT and CDR2 SNEGSKA (reference sequence). This CDR3 comprises 15 residues. With 3 bases removed from V and 10 bases from J, the gap between germline ends came to 19 bases. CDR3 residues: CSASQQETRSSPLHF. CDR3 DNA: TGCAGTGCTAGCCAACAGGAGACGAGGTCGTCACCCCTCCACTTT.

The V and J genes are TRBV21-1 and TRBJ1-4; the listed D gene, TRBD1, was not tested against the DNA. TRBV21-1 is designated a pseudogene. This CDR3 contains 19 residues. CDR3 in amino acids: CASIPSGRTNWRTNEKLFF. In nucleotides, the CDR3 is TGTGCCAGCATACCATCGGGACGGACCAATTGGAGGACTAATGAAAAACTGTTTTTT.

The chain joins TRBV29-1 to TRBJ2-2; the match to TRBD2 covers 9 bases. Looked up from germline, CDR1 is SQVTM and CDR2 is ANQGSEA. The CDR3 runs to 17 residues. The trim removed 7 bases at V and 1 base at J, leaving 13 bases unmatched. CDR3: CSAAVVAGVWNTGELFF. The CDR3, as DNA: TGCAGCGCCGCGGTGGTAGCGGGAGTCTGGAACACCGGGGAGCTGTTTTTT.

This clonotype appeared many times. This CDR3 is CASSQAGTSTDTQYF. CDR3 bases: TGTGCCAGCAGCCAAGCGGGGACAAGCACAGATACGCAGTATTTT. The chain joins TRBV4-2 to TRBJ2-3; perhaps TRBD1 as D (6 bases). CDR3 size: 15 residues. The germline gives CDR1 LGHNA, CDR2 YNFKEQ. Trimming cost V 1 base and J 0 bases, with 8 bases left between them.